These 21 T cell receptor beta chains were all obtained from the same sample, sequenced in a study of blood T cell repertoires in COVID-19 (dated by TCRdb to 2018 to 2021). Library preparation used the immunoSEQ multiplex PCR assay. The clones in this table, taken by TCRdb from immuneACCESS, are in-frame only. Not every clone is retained; where verified, under half of the shortfall comes from an unresolved V gene, and the cause of the rest is unknown. The sample yields some 200,000 clones; 80% to 90% were counted once. The top ten clonotypes cover 5% to 6.5% of the sample. The sequenced sample consisted of peripheral blood. The receptors come from a man aged 80 or over with acute or convalescent COVID-19.

This rearrangement joins TRBV24-1 to TRBJ2-3; TRBD2 matches at 9 bases. Germline V gives CDR1 KGHDR, CDR2 SFDVKD. J was trimmed by 0 bases and V by 6 bases; bases with no gene match: 9. The length of the CDR3 is 17 residues. The CDR3, as DNA: TGTGCCACCAGTCCGTCTAGCGGGGCCACTAGCACAGATACGCAGTATTTT. Its translation: CATSPSSGATSTDTQYF.

The J gene is TRBJ1-1, the V gene TRBV30; unclear D gene. Germline V gene lookup returns CDR1 GTSNPN and CDR2 SVGIG (reference sequence). V lost 4 bases, J lost 1 base, and 13 bases lay in between. The CDR3 contains 14 residues. In DNA, the CDR3 is TGTGCCTGGACCCCACAGTTACAGAACACTGAAGCTTTCTTT. It yields the protein CAWTPQLQNTEAFF.

The gene calls are TRBV11-2 and TRBJ2-5; 12 bases line up with TRBD2. Germline V gene data show CDR1 as SGHAT and CDR2 as FQNNGV. The CDR3 sequence is 13 residues long. V lost 5 bases and J lost 9; bases outside the gene matches: 4. CDR3 in amino acids: CASSQTSGRAQYF. CDR3 nucleotides: TGTGCCAGCAGCCAGACTAGCGGGAGAGCCCAGTACTTC.

In this sample, this clone turned up once. The chain joins TRBV19 to TRBJ1-1; tentative D call: TRBD1 (6 bases). The CDR3 length is 15 residues. Germline V gives CDR1 LNHDA, CDR2 SQIVND (reference sequence). Trimming cost V 6 bases and J 1 base, with 15 bases left between them. This CDR3 reads CASSPHRDGNTEAFF. The CDR3 nucleotides read TGTGCCAGTAGCCCCCACAGGGATGGGAACACTGAAGCTTTCTTT.

The CDR3 reads CAWSVRSYEQYF. DNA for the CDR3: TGTGCCTGGAGTGTGCGCTCCTACGAGCAGTACTTC. This chain uses TRBV30 with TRBJ2-7, with unresolved D. The germline V gene encodes CDR1 GTSNPN and CDR2 SVGIG (reference sequence). This CDR3 comprises 12 residues. V was trimmed by 0 bases and J by 0 bases, leaving 3 bases between them. The whole variable domain, filled in from reference TRBV30 and TRBJ2-7, reads SQTIHQWPATLVQPVGSPLSLECTVEGTSNPNLYWYRQAAGRGLQLLFYSVGIGQISSEVPQNLSASRPQDRQFILSSKKLLLSDSGFYLCAWSVRSYEQYFGPGTRLTVT.

CDR3 in DNA: TGTGCCAGCACCTCCGGGGGGGCCACCGGGGAGCTGTTTTTT. Its protein is CASTSGGATGELFF. The rearrangement links TRBV7-3 to TRBJ2-2, with 8 bases lining up with TRBD2. The germline V gene encodes CDR1 SGHTA and CDR2 FQGTGA. There are 14 residues in the CDR3. With V trimmed by 7 bases and J by 4 bases, 5 bases remained unmatched.

V gene TRBV7-2 combines with J gene TRBJ2-2; 9 bases map to TRBD2. Germline CDR1 reads SGHTA; CDR2 reads FQGNSA. The CDR3 extends over 19 amino acids. V lost 5 bases and J lost 0; bases outside the gene matches: 13. The CDR3 sequence: CASSPSRGAGGANTGELFF. As DNA, the CDR3 is TGTGCCAGCAGCCCCTCGAGGGGTGCGGGGGGGGCGAACACCGGGGAGCTGTTTTTT.

Remarks on this clone: At one end the junction does not follow the germline gene, possibly because of a read error. The chain carries TRBV11-3 and TRBJ1-2, with a weak D call TRBD1 (6 bases). The CDR3 sequence is 15 residues long. The germline V gene encodes CDR1 SGHNT and CDR2 YENEEA. In nucleotides, the CDR3 is TGTGCCAGCAGCCAAAAGGGGGTCCAGATCTATAGCTACACCTTC. It specifies CASSQKGVQIYSYTF.

The rearrangement joins TRBV6-5 to TRBJ2-3; D is ambiguous. The CDR3 contains 11 residues. With 6 bases removed from V and 5 bases from J, the gap between germline ends came to 6 bases. Germline lookup yields CDR1 MNHEY and CDR2 SVGAGI. CDR3 sequence (DNA): TGTGCCAGCAGGAGCCTAGATACGCAGTATTTT. Protein: CASRSLDTQYF.

V and J are TRBV7-2 and TRBJ2-1; 10 bases are shared with TRBD2. With 1 base clipped from V and 0 bases from J, the junction kept 3 bases outside the gene matches. Looked up from germline, CDR1 is SGHTA and CDR2 is FQGNSA. The CDR3 length is 17 residues. This CDR3 is CASSLVAGGSSYNEQFF. The CDR3 DNA reads as TGTGCCAGCAGCTTAGTAGCGGGAGGTAGCTCCTACAATGAGCAGTTCTTC.

Only a few counts were recorded for this clone. This chain links TRBV24-1 with TRBJ1-3; D is unclear. V lost 2 bases to trimming and J lost 2 bases, with 6 bases between them. There are 14 residues in the CDR3. Germline V gives CDR1 KGHDR, CDR2 SFDVKD. The CDR3 DNA follows: TGTGCCACCAGTGATTCCGGGACTGGAAACACCATATATTTT. Translated: CATSDSGTGNTIYF.

The chain joins TRBV4-2 to TRBJ2-7; 12 nucleotides agree with TRBD2. V lost 1 base, J lost 5 bases, and 6 bases stayed unmatched. The CDR3 has 16 residues. The germline CDR1 and CDR2 sequences are LGHNA and YNFKEQ. CDR3 residues: CASSQGLAGGFDEQYV. In DNA form, the CDR3 reads TGTGCCAGCAGCCAAGGTCTAGCGGGAGGGTTCGACGAGCAGTACGTC.

The chain couples TRBV5-1 to TRBJ2-7, with 8 nucleotides matching TRBD2. The germline gives CDR1 SGHRS, CDR2 YFSETQ. There are 18 residues in the CDR3. The J segment lost 3 bases and the V segment lost 4 bases, leaving 18 bases of the junction unmatched. The CDR3 DNA is TGCGCCAGCAGCCTGGGACTTGCGGGAGGTGGATTCGTCTACGAGCAGTACGTC. The encoded protein is CASSLGLAGGGFVYEQYV.

The V call is TRBV7-9, the J call TRBJ2-1; D gene uncertain. With 4 bases removed from V and 8 bases from J, the gap between germline ends came to 9 bases. The CDR3 is made up of 12 amino acids. Germline CDR1 is SEHNR and CDR2 is FQNEAQ (reference sequence). This CDR3 is CASSSRIYEQFF. The CDR3 DNA follows: TGTGCCAGCAGCTCTAGAATTTATGAGCAGTTCTTC.

The chain employs TRBV7-2 and TRBJ1-2, with 10 bases identical to TRBD1. Germline V gene data show CDR1 as SGHTA and CDR2 as FQGNSA. This CDR3 is 16 amino acids long. The V gene end was trimmed by 5 bases and the J gene end by 8 bases; junction bases not matched to a gene: 14. CDR3 in amino acids: CASSPMVGTGDLGYTF. For the CDR3, the DNA is TGTGCCAGCAGCCCCATGGTCGGGACAGGGGATTTAGGCTACACCTTC.

The J gene is TRBJ2-1, the V gene TRBV27, with D perhaps matching TRBD2 (7 bases). Trimming took off 6 bases at V and 2 bases at J, with 26 bases between the two ends. Germline V gene sequence: CDR1 MNHEY, CDR2 SMNVEV (reference sequence). The CDR3 runs 19 residues. The CDR3 region has the DNA TGTGCCAGCAGAACGTCTGGGGGGCCACTAGCGCTAACCTACAATGAGCAGTTCTTC. Its protein product is CASRTSGGPLALTYNEQFF.

V gene TRBV2 combines with J gene TRBJ2-1, with 14 bases identical to TRBD2. The V and J ends lost 5 bases and 9 bases, in that order; junction bases with no gene match: 9. Germline lookup yields CDR1 SNHLY and CDR2 FYNNEI. There are 16 residues in the CDR3. The CDR3 region has the DNA TGTGCCAGCAGTCTCAATGGGGGACTAGCGGGAGTTGAGCAGTTCTTC. Amino acid sequence: CASSLNGGLAGVEQFF. Full variable domain (outside the CDR3, taken from reference TRBV2 and TRBJ2-1): EPEVTQTPSHQVTQMGQEVILRCVPISNHLYFYWYRQILGQKVEFLVSFYNNEISEKSEIFDDQFSVERPDGSNFTLKIRSTKLEDSAMYFCASSLNGGLAGVEQFFGPGTRLTVL.

V is TRBV7-2 and J is TRBJ2-1, with D possibly being TRBD2 (6 bases). Trimming shortened V by 6 bases and J by 6 bases, and 21 bases separated the two germline ends. Germline lookup yields CDR1 SGHTA and CDR2 FQGNSA. The CDR3 length is 16 residues. The CDR3 is CASRSEGGVYPNEQFF. The CDR3 coding sequence is TGTGCCAGCAGATCCGAGGGCGGGGTATACCCCAATGAGCAGTTCTTC.

This clone was counted once. The rearrangement uses TRBV7-3 and TRBJ1-3, with D unclear. The CDR3 runs to 16 residues. Germline V gene lookup returns CDR1 SGHTA and CDR2 FQGTGA. V was shortened by 2 bases and J by 0 bases, with 11 bases between the two germline ends. DNA for the CDR3: TGTGCCAGCAGCTTAGGAGGGCCGAACTCTGGAAACACCATATATTTT. It yields the protein CASSLGGPNSGNTIYF.

The chain recombines TRBV14 with TRBJ2-2; 8 bases map to TRBD1. CDR1 is SGHDN and CDR2 is FVKESK in the germline V gene. The CDR3 loop spans 14 amino acids. The trim removed 4 bases at V and 4 bases at J, leaving 2 bases unmatched. DNA for the CDR3: TGTGCCAGCAGCCGGGACAGGAGCACCGGGGAGCTGTTTTTT. This sequence encodes CASSRDRSTGELFF.

V is TRBV18 and J is TRBJ1-2, with 8 bases aligning to TRBD1. In germline, CDR1 is KGHSH, CDR2 LQKENI. The J segment lost 8 bases and the V segment lost 3 bases, leaving 5 bases of the junction unmatched. The CDR3 is 13 residues long. The CDR3 nucleotides are TGTGCCAGCTCACCTCAGGGGGCGCGGGGCTACACCTTC. It is translated as CASSPQGARGYTF.